This paragraph reports one T cell receptor beta chain. Original methodology: It was from reference gene primer amplification that nucleated cell counts were estimated. Some clones are missing from TCRdb's copy, which holds only in-frame ones; the method was immunoSEQ multiplex PCR. Clone size and the V and J calls come from that table; the DNA yielded D and trimming. The sample has under 450,000 clones, about four fifths seen once. The data are from a study of blood T cell repertoires in COVID-19. Recovered participants had two consecutive negative NP/OP PCR tests, healthcare professional clearance, or symptom resolution. The CDR3 covers 14 residues. CDR1 is MNHEY, CDR2 SVGAGI, per germline. J gave up 4 bases and V 9 bases, and 7 bases lay outside the gene matches.

The specimen was PBMCs or T cells enriched from blood (not recorded which). This clonotype originated in a woman between 45 and 60 years old who had recovered from COVID-19. The V call is TRBV6-5, the J call TRBJ2-5; 11 positions match TRBD1. The CDR3 region has the DNA TGTGCCAGTTTTTTCGGGACAGGGGGAGAGACCCAGTACTTC. It is translated as CASFFGTGGETQYF.